These T cell receptor beta chains were read from a single sample in a study of blood T cells in healthy people across ages. A single record per CDR3 protein comes from TCRdb applying MiXCR to the 5' RACE reads. Here the sample spans about 1 million distinct CDR3 sequences, 45% being singletons. The sequencing input was blood. The receptors were gathered from an older woman in good health. Both conserved end residues are part of each CDR3. Each record gives: D gene, V gene, J gene, clone size, CDR3 length, CDR3 DNA, CDR3 protein. D genes are given only for firm matches. Some rows mark clone size as missing; the rest say once, few, many or name a class of expanded clone.

TRBD2,TRBV4-2,TRBJ2-1,few,15,TGCGCCAGCAGCCAGGGACTAGCGGGAGACAATGAGCAGTTCTTC,CASSQGLAGDNEQFF
.,TRBV29-1,TRBJ2-7,few,13,TGCAGCGTTGAAGGGCGGGGATCCTACGAGCAGTACTTC,CSVEGRGSYEQYF
.,TRBV14,TRBJ2-3,.,15,TGTGCCAGCAGCCAAGGGGACCGGAGCACAGATACGCAGTATTTT,CASSQGDRSTDTQYF
.,TRBV2,TRBJ2-7,.,13,TGTGCCAGTCTAGGCGACTCTCCGAGCGAGCAGTACTTC,CASLGDSPSEQYF
TRBD1,TRBV5-1,TRBJ2-5,.,18,TGCGCCAGCAGCCAAGGACAGGGGCGAAATGTGTACCAAGAGACCCAGTACTTC,CASSQGQGRNVYQETQYF
TRBD1,TRBV29-1,TRBJ2-7,.,15,TGCAGCGGAGGAGAGACCGGGACAGGGGTCTACGAGCAGTACTTC,CSGGETGTGVYEQYF
TRBD1,TRBV15,TRBJ2-1,.,16,TGTGCCACCAGCAGACAAGCGGGACAGGGCTTGGGCGAGCAGTTCTTC,CATSRQAGQGLGEQFF
TRBD2,TRBV6-5,TRBJ2-4,.,14,TGTGCCAGCAGGTCCGGGACTAGCGGGATTTCTCAGTACTTC,CASRSGTSGISQYF
.,TRBV6-5,TRBJ2-5,many,14,TGTGCCAGCAGTTCACCCCGGTCACAAGAGACCCAGTACTTC,CASSSPRSQETQYF
TRBD1,TRBV27,TRBJ2-7,few,13,TGTGCCAGCGCAGGGTGGGACAGCTACGAGCAGTACTTC,CASAGWDSYEQYF
.,TRBV6-2/TRBV6-3,TRBJ2-7,many,15,TGTGCCAGCAGTCCGTCGGCAGGGAAATCGTACGAGCAGTACTTC,CASSPSAGKSYEQYF
TRBD1,TRBV7-2,TRBJ2-4,.,17,TGTGCCAGCAGCTTAGGACAGGGTCGTGGGGCCAAAAACATTCAGTACTTC,CASSLGQGRGAKNIQYF
TRBD1,TRBV19,TRBJ1-2,.,16,TGTGCCAGTAGTGCAATACCGAAGACAGGGGGCTATGGCTACACCTTC,CASSAIPKTGGYGYTF
TRBD1,TRBV5-1,TRBJ2-6,.,19,TGCGCCAGCAGCTTGCATCCCGAAAAGGGACAGGTTGGGGCCAACGTCCTGACTTTC,CASSLHPEKGQVGANVLTF
.,TRBV28,TRBJ2-2,.,17,TGTGCCAGCAGTTTCCTACTCGCAGGGTATAACACCGGGGAGCTGTTTTTT,CASSFLLAGYNTGELFF
.,TRBV6-2/TRBV6-3,TRBJ2-7,.,14,TGTGCCAGCAGTTACAAAATATCGGGGTACGAGCAGTACTTC,CASSYKISGYEQYF
.,TRBV5-1,TRBJ2-1,.,15,TGCGCCAGCAGCTTACAGAGTACTAACTACAATGAGCAGTTCTTC,CASSLQSTNYNEQFF
.,TRBV7-2,TRBJ1-1,few,14,TGTGCCAGCAGCCGAGAGTGGTCAACACCTGAAGCTTTCTTT,CASSREWSTPEAFF
TRBD2,TRBV20-1,TRBJ2-1,once,14,TGCAGTGCTAGGTCTAGCGGGAGCAACAATGAGCAGTTCTTC,CSARSSGSNNEQFF
TRBD2,TRBV7-9,TRBJ2-3,.,16,TGTGCCAGCAGCATGACTAGCGGGATTTCGGAAGATACGCAGTATTTT,CASSMTSGISEDTQYF
.,TRBV20-1,TRBJ2-7,few,12,TGCAGTGTCAGAGGGAGAGTCTACGAGCAGTACTTC,CSVRGRVYEQYF
TRBD2,TRBV14,TRBJ2-5,.,15,TGTGCCAGCAGCCAAACTAGCGGGTGGTTCGAGACCCAGTACTTC,CASSQTSGWFETQYF
.,TRBV9,TRBJ2-1,few,16,TGTGCCAGCAGCACTTCGGCATTACCCAACCCCAATGAGCAGTTCTTC,CASSTSALPNPNEQFF
.,TRBV29-1,TRBJ2-7,.,14,TGCAGCGTTTCAGGCGGAGAGGGAACCTACGAGCAGTACTTC,CSVSGGEGTYEQYF
TRBD1,TRBV20-1,TRBJ2-7,few,15,TGCAGTGCCATATCAAACTCGGGGGACAGGTTAGCGAAGTACTTC,CSAISNSGDRLAKYF
.,TRBV5-1,TRBJ2-7,few,14,TGCGCCAGCAGCCCCGAGGACGGCTACTACGAGCAGTACTTC,CASSPEDGYYEQYF
TRBD2,TRBV20-1,TRBJ2-7,few,15,TGCAGTGCTAGAGATACGGGGGGTTGGGGATACGAGCAGTACTTC,CSARDTGGWGYEQYF
TRBD1,TRBV20-1,TRBJ1-4,.,13,TGCAGTGCTCGCGGACAGGGGGCAGACAAACTGTTTTTT,CSARGQGADKLFF
TRBD2,TRBV29-1,TRBJ2-7,few,13,TGCAGCGTCGGACTAGCGCAGACGTACGAGCAGTACTTC,CSVGLAQTYEQYF
.,TRBV6-5,TRBJ2-5,few,14,TGTGCCAGCAGTTACTCAGCGTCCTCTCAGGAGCAGTACTTC,CASSYSASSQEQYF
.,TRBV27,TRBJ1-5,few,13,TGTGCCACCGCCCGGGGTTGGGATCAGCCCCAGCATTTT,CATARGWDQPQHF
.,TRBV6-2/TRBV6-3,TRBJ2-7,.,15,TGTGCCAGCAGTTACTTCGATAGCGGCTCCTACGAGCAGTACTTC,CASSYFDSGSYEQYF
.,TRBV25-1,TRBJ2-2,.,13,TGTGCCAGCAGTGGGCACTTCACCGGGGAGCTGTTTTTT,CASSGHFTGELFF
TRBD2,TRBV20-1,TRBJ2-4,.,14,TGCAGTGCTATCTCGACTAGCGGGAGGCTGGAGCAGTACTTC,CSAISTSGRLEQYF
TRBD2,TRBV7-3,TRBJ2-1,many,15,TGTGCCAGCAGCTTCTCTAGCGGGAGGGGGAATGAGCAGTTCTTC,CASSFSSGRGNEQFF
TRBD2,TRBV2,TRBJ2-1,.,17,TGTGCCAGCTCCGGGACTAGCGGCCAGAGCTCCTACAATGAGCAGTTCTTC,CASSGTSGQSSYNEQFF
TRBD2,TRBV10-3,TRBJ2-5,.,17,TGTGCCATCAGTGAGTTCGTAAGCGGGAGATGGCAAGAGACCCAGTACTTC,CAISEFVSGRWQETQYF
.,TRBV12-3/TRBV12-4,TRBJ2-7,.,13,TGTGCCAGCAGTTTAGCCAGGGATGGCGAGCAGTACTTC,CASSLARDGEQYF
.,TRBV7-9,TRBJ1-1,.,14,TGTGCCAGCAGCTTACAAGGATCGGGGGCTGAAGCTTTCTTT,CASSLQGSGAEAFF
TRBD1,TRBV6-1,TRBJ1-5,once,16,TGTGCCAGCAATCCGGGACAGGGGTCGTCAAGCCAGCCCCAGCATTTT,CASNPGQGSSSQPQHF
.,TRBV12-3/TRBV12-4,TRBJ2-6,few,18,TGTGCCAGCAGTTTTGTCGCAGATCCCCGCTCTGGGGCCAACGTCCTGACTTTC,CASSFVADPRSGANVLTF
TRBD2,TRBV18,TRBJ2-7,.,14,TGTGCCAGCTGGGACGGGAGGGTTTCCTACGAGCAGTACTTC,CASWDGRVSYEQYF
.,TRBV19,TRBJ2-6,few,14,TGTGCCACTAAAGGGAACTCTGGGGCCAACGTCCTGACTTTC,CATKGNSGANVLTF
TRBD2,TRBV18,TRBJ2-1,.,16,TGTGCCAGCTCAGGACTAGCGGGAGAGGTTAAGGATGAGCAGTTCTTC,CASSGLAGEVKDEQFF
.,TRBV15,TRBJ2-7,.,11,TGTGCCACCAGTTCAGCGTACGAGCAGTACTTC,CATSSAYEQYF
.,TRBV6-1,TRBJ2-7,.,15,TGTGCCAGCAGTGAGCCCGGACACGGGGCCCGCGAGCAGTACTTC,CASSEPGHGAREQYF
TRBD1,TRBV11-2,TRBJ2-6,few,16,TGTGCCAGCAGCGGGACAGGGCCCTCTGGGGCCAACGTCCTGACTTTC,CASSGTGPSGANVLTF
.,TRBV7-2,TRBJ2-3,many,11,TGTGCCAGCAGCTCCCCGGCTACGCAGTATTTT,CASSSPATQYF
TRBD2,TRBV5-1,TRBJ2-1,.,16,TGCGCCAGCAGCTTTACCGGGACTAGCGGGGACAATGAGCAGTTCTTC,CASSFTGTSGDNEQFF
TRBD2,TRBV2,TRBJ2-7,.,18,TGTGCCAGCAGTGCCGGGACTAGCGGGAGGAAGGGGAGCTACGAGCAGTACTTC,CASSAGTSGRKGSYEQYF
TRBD2,TRBV20-1,TRBJ2-7,.,15,TGCAGTGCTACCGGACTAGCGGAAGGCTCCTACGAGCAGTACTTC,CSATGLAEGSYEQYF
TRBD2,TRBV20-1,TRBJ2-3,.,15,TGCAGTGCTGGAACCATAGCGGGAATCACAGATACGCAGTATTTT,CSAGTIAGITDTQYF
.,TRBV6-5,TRBJ2-7,.,13,TGTGCCAGCATTTACGGACTCATTTACGAGCAGTACTTC,CASIYGLIYEQYF
TRBD2,TRBV12-3/TRBV12-4,TRBJ2-5,.,15,TGTGCCAGCGCATTGACTAGCGGGTTCCAAGAGACCCAGTACTTC,CASALTSGFQETQYF
TRBD2,TRBV20-1,TRBJ2-7,few,15,TGCAGTGCCCAGGAAAACCGGGAGGGTTCTTACGAGCAGTACTTC,CSAQENREGSYEQYF
.,TRBV25-1,TRBJ1-2,once,12,TGTGCCAGCCAAATTGGGGGGGGGAGCTACACCTTC,CASQIGGGSYTF
TRBD1,TRBV12-3/TRBV12-4,TRBJ1-2,few,14,TGTGCCAGCACCCCGGTGGACAGGGGGTATGGCTACACCTTC,CASTPVDRGYGYTF
.,TRBV21-1,TRBJ2-7,.,14,TGTGCCAGCAGCACCAGGACAGAGGCCTACGAGCAGTACTTC,CASSTRTEAYEQYF
.,TRBV7-9,TRBJ2-3,.,16,TGTGCCAGCACCTCGTGGGGCCGATCCTTCACAGATACGCTGTATTTT,CASTSWGRSFTDTLYF